This T cell receptor (beta chain) was sequenced in a study of cytomegalovirus exposure and HLA in healthy donors. Study at large: An early data release held some 85 million unique TCRs from HLA-typed donors.

This clone was counted a single time. The CDR3 consists of 14 residues. The germline V gene encodes CDR1 SEHNR and CDR2 FQNEAQ (reference sequence). V dropped 3 bases and J dropped 4 bases, with 13 bases sitting between them. A multiplex PCR was run with 60 Vbeta primers and 13 Jbeta primers. Method: immunoSEQ multiplex PCR; TCRdb's copy keeps in-frame clones and lacks some. This table holds under 110,000 clones, under 80% found once. This TCR was sampled from a man aged 55-75 years in good health and CMV-seronegative. The chain uses TRBV7-9 and TRBJ2-7; possible D gene TRBD1, 5 bases. Sequencing was performed on PBMCs. In DNA, the CDR3 is TGTGCCAGCAGCTTCAGACAGAGAGGTTACGAGCAGTACGTC. It yields the protein CASSFRQRGYEQYV.